Here is one T cell receptor (beta chain) with its context. Its antigen is unknown. Assay used: immunoSEQ multiplex PCR; TCRdb lists only in-frame clones, some missing. The sample shows under 70,000 clones, about 80% of them seen only once. The entry originates in a study of a mutant IDH1 vaccine in newly diagnosed glioma. Turning to the study itself: Vaccinations, eight in total, occurred in weeks 1, 3, 5, 7, 11, 15, 19, 23. Beforehand, treatment had been radiotherapy, temozolomide, or both; the majority received both.

Looked up from germline, CDR1 is SGHTA and CDR2 is FQGNSA. V was clipped by 7 bases and J by 3 bases, with 12 bases between them. CDR3 length equals 13 residues. Time point specified: week 23, last vaccination. The investigators gave 300 ug of mutant IDH1 20-mer peptide in each vaccine dose, together with topical imiquimod. Astrocytomas found in donors were new, WHO grade 3 or 4, IDH1-mutant and ATRX-lost. The chain links TRBV7-2 to TRBJ2-5; no firm D call. This clonotype was sampled from a man between 18 and 29 years old with glioma. The source material was PBMCs, sampled from a glioma patient whose treatment included an IDH1 peptide vaccine. The CDR3 here is CASTIGKEETQYF. The CDR3 coding sequence is TGTGCCAGCACCATAGGAAAGGAAGAGACCCAGTACTTC.